The 28 T cell receptor beta chains listed next were all sequenced from one sample in a study of metastatic and nonmetastatic thyroid tumors. TCRdb re-called the PCR reads through MiXCR. The sample yields about 46,000 clones, roughly a quarter seen once. All patients were untreated before thyroid surgery. Material: blood. The receptors come from a male donor with papillary thyroid cancer or a benign thyroid nodule (not recorded which). Some clones in this sample may be carry-over from other donors' samples.

This clone was detected many times. The chain has TRBV4-2 and TRBJ2-3; D may be TRBD2 (7 bases). Per germline, CDR1 LGHNA and CDR2 YNFKEQ. Trimming pared 0 bases from V and 3 bases from J, leaving 19 bases between. The CDR3 has 18 residues. This CDR3 reads CASSQDPLGGGRTDTQYF. The CDR3 region has the DNA TGTGCCAGCAGCCAAGACCCCCTGGGGGGCGGGAGAACAGATACGCAGTATTTT.

This clone has a count of ten or more. The rearrangement joins TRBV11-1 to TRBJ2-1, with 8 bases matching TRBD2. The CDR3 covers 17 residues. CDR1 is SGHAT and CDR2 is FQDESV in the germline V gene (reference sequence). Losses at the gene ends were 5 bases for V and 8 bases for J; bases not matched to a gene: 17. The CDR3 loop reads CASSRRTQRTSFDEQFF. The CDR3 DNA sequence: TGTGCCAGCAGCCGAAGAACTCAAAGGACTAGCTTCGATGAGCAGTTCTTC. The whole variable domain, remainder taken from reference TRBV11-1 and TRBJ2-1, is EAEVAQSPRYKITEKSQAVAFWCDPISGHATLYWYRQILGQGPELLVQFQDESVVDDSQLPKDRFSAERLKGVDSTLKIQPAELGDSAMYLCASSRRTQRTSFDEQFFGPGTRLTVL.

This clone showed up many times. The V gene is TRBV29-1, the J gene TRBJ2-3; no reliable D call. CDR1 SQVTM and CDR2 ANQGSEA come from the germline V gene. The CDR3 is 10 residues long. Trimming left V 7 bases short and J 3 bases short, with 5 bases between. The CDR3 DNA reads TGCAGCGCCGGTACAGATACGCAGTATTTT. It codes for CSAGTDTQYF.

This clone was seen once. The rearrangement links TRBV11-2 to TRBJ2-1; 10 nucleotides match TRBD2. Germline V CDR1 and CDR2: SGHAT, FQNNGV. The CDR3 is 15 amino acids. Unmatched junction bases numbered 8, after V lost 5 bases and J lost 7 bases. As DNA, the CDR3 is TGTGCCAGCAGCCCCCTAGCGGGAGTATCTAATGAGCAGTTCTTC. Its protein product is CASSPLAGVSNEQFF.

This clone is medium-sized (0.01 to 0.1%) within its sample. This rearrangement joins TRBV19 to TRBJ2-5; the D is unclear. The ends were cut back, 6 bases at V and 4 bases at J, with 12 bases in the middle. This CDR3 contains 13 residues. CDR1 and CDR2 (germline): LNHDA, SQIVND (reference sequence). CDR3 in amino acids: CASSQSRAETQYF. In nucleotides, the CDR3 is TGTGCCAGTAGCCAGTCTAGGGCAGAGACCCAGTACTTC.

This clone was seen a few times. This rearrangement joins TRBV27 to TRBJ2-2; TRBD1 agrees at 7 bases. With V trimmed by 6 bases and J by 5 bases, 12 bases remained unmatched. CDR1 is MNHEY and CDR2 is SMNVEV in the germline V gene (reference sequence). This CDR3 has 16 residues. The CDR3 protein is CASSTGRQGKTGELFF. The DNA for the CDR3 is TGTGCCAGCAGCACTGGGCGACAGGGAAAAACCGGGGAGCTGTTTTTT.

This chain connects TRBV5-1 to TRBJ2-2, with 9 bases that match TRBD1. Germline V CDR1 and CDR2: SGHRS, YFSETQ. The CDR3 is made up of 15 amino acids. J was trimmed by 5 bases and V by 4 bases; bases with no gene match: 6. The DNA for the CDR3 is TGCGCCAGCAGCCGGGACAGGGCTGGTACCGGGGAGCTGTTTTTT. It codes for CASSRDRAGTGELFF. The entire variable domain, with the rest obtained from reference TRBV5-1 and TRBJ2-2, is as follows: KAGVTQTPRYLIKTRGQQVTLSCSPISGHRSVSWYQQTPGQGLQFLFEYFSETQRNKGNFPGRFSGRQFSNSRSEMNVSTLELGDSALYLCASSRDRAGTGELFFGEGSRLTVL.

This clone was seen at least ten times. The CDR3 DNA reads TGTGCCAGCAGTGAAGTCGTAGCTATGAACACTGAAGCTTTCTTT. It specifies CASSEVVAMNTEAFF. J is TRBJ1-1 and V is TRBV6-1; D unresolved. This CDR3 has 15 residues. Trimming pared 1 base from V and 0 bases from J, leaving 9 bases between. Germline V gene data show CDR1 as MNHNS and CDR2 as SASEGT.

This clone has a handful of counts. V gene TRBV6-1 combines with J gene TRBJ1-1; no definite D call. Germline lookup yields CDR1 MNHNS and CDR2 SASEGT. V lost 0 bases, J lost 3 bases, and 20 bases lay in between. The CDR3 has 18 amino acids. CDR3 region: CASSEAYPGLRWDTEAFF. Written as DNA, the CDR3 is TGTGCCAGCAGTGAAGCGTATCCGGGTCTCAGGTGGGACACTGAAGCTTTCTTT.

This clone is medium-sized. The chain uses TRBV6-1 and TRBJ2-7, with D perhaps matching TRBD2 (5 bases). In germline, CDR1 is MNHNS, CDR2 SASEGT. Deletions cut 6 bases from V and 0 bases from J, with 12 bases between. The CDR3 has 14 residues. The CDR3 DNA sequence: TGTGCCAGCAGGTTCGGTGGAGGCTCCTACGAGCAGTACTTC. It codes for CASRFGGGSYEQYF.

The gene calls are TRBV20-1 and TRBJ2-7, with a weak D call TRBD2 (6 bases). CDR1 DFQATT and CDR2 SNEGSKA come from the germline V gene (reference sequence). Trimming removed 6 bases from V and 0 bases from J, with 12 bases in between. CDR3 length: 13 amino acids. This CDR3 reads CSARGSHSYEQYF. CDR3 coding DNA: TGCAGTGCCCGGGGGTCCCACTCCTACGAGCAGTACTTC.

This clone was detected ten times or more. The rearrangement links TRBV20-1 to TRBJ1-1; TRBD1 matches 10 bases. Germline CDR1 is DFQATT and CDR2 is SNEGSKA (reference sequence). V lost 6 bases to trimming and J lost 1 base; unmatched junction nucleotides: 8. The CDR3 length is 15 residues. The CDR3 region is CSADGTGAANTEAFF. The CDR3 DNA follows: TGCAGTGCGGATGGGACAGGGGCAGCGAACACTGAAGCTTTCTTT.

This clone was detected many times. A much larger clone differs from this one at a single base, so this may be a read error. Other DNA sequences in this sample translate to the same CDR3. The J gene is TRBJ2-1, the V gene TRBV6-2 or TRBV6-3; weak D call: TRBD2 (5 bases). CDR1 is MNHEY, CDR2 SVGEGT, per germline. The CDR3 covers 14 residues. CDR3 DNA: TGTGCCAGCTCCTGGGAGAGCTCCTGCAATGAGCAGTTCTTC. As protein: CASSWESSCNEQFF.

This clone was recorded many times. The chain couples TRBV5-1 to TRBJ2-3; D remains ambiguous. CDR3 size: 13 residues. Germline CDR1 reads SGHRS; CDR2 reads YFSETQ. V gave up 1 base and J gave up 0 bases, with 3 bases separating them. The CDR3 loop reads CASSLYSTDTQYF. In nucleotides, the CDR3 is TGCGCCAGCAGCTTGTATAGCACAGATACGCAGTATTTT.

The rearrangement joins TRBV20-1 to TRBJ1-5; D is tentatively TRBD1 or TRBD2 (6 bases each). TRBJ2-3 matches the DNA end more closely, so the J call is doubtful. This CDR3 comprises 16 residues. CDR1 DFQATT and CDR2 SNEGSKA come from the germline V gene (reference sequence). The CDR3 DNA sequence: TGCAGTGCAAGAAAGGGGGGCCTCAATAGCAATCAGCCCCAGTATTTT. It encodes CSARKGGLNSNQPQYF.

The chain couples TRBV10-3 to TRBJ1-3, with unresolved D. Germline CDR1 and CDR2: ENHRY and SYGVKD. The ends were cut back, 7 bases at V and 0 bases at J, with 10 bases in the middle. This CDR3 has 14 residues. The CDR3 DNA reads TGTGCCATCACCGAGACCAGCTCTGGAAACACCATATATTTT. Translated, it gives CAITETSSGNTIYF.

V usage is TRBV5-4 and J usage is TRBJ2-7, with 9 bases matching TRBD2. Germline trimming cut 4 bases from V and 3 bases from J; bases unmatched to any gene: 5. In germline, CDR1 is SGHNT, CDR2 YYREEE (reference sequence). This CDR3 has 14 amino acids. The chain's CDR3 is CASSPGTSYYEQYF. In DNA form, the CDR3 reads TGTGCCAGCAGCCCCGGGACTAGCTACTACGAGCAGTACTTC.

This clone was detected only a few times. The genes are TRBV6-1 and TRBJ2-7; D perhaps matches TRBD2 (5 bases). CDR1 is MNHNS and CDR2 is SASEGT in the germline V gene. The CDR3 totals 15 residues. The V end was cut by 6 bases, the J end by 2 bases, with 17 bases between. The CDR3 loop is CASSTRLDGPYEQYF. In DNA, the CDR3 is TGTGCCAGCAGCACTAGATTGGACGGACCCTACGAGCAGTACTTC.

This clone rates as medium-sized. V gene TRBV19 combines with J gene TRBJ2-7; 7 bases fit TRBD1. This CDR3 spans 13 amino acids. V shed 4 bases and J 3 bases; nucleotides not matched to a gene: 3. Looked up from germline, CDR1 is LNHDA and CDR2 is SQIVND (reference sequence). DNA of the CDR3: TGTGCCAGTAGTACGGACAGGAGCTACGAGCAGTACTTC. Protein: CASSTDRSYEQYF. Together with reference TRBV19 and TRBJ2-7, the CDR3 gives the full variable domain: DGGITQSPKYLFRKEGQNVTLSCEQNLNHDAMYWYRQDPGQGLRLIYYSQIVNDFQKGDIAEGYSVSREKKESFPLTVTSAQKNPTAFYLCASSTDRSYEQYFGPGTRLTVT.

By frequency in the sample, this clone is medium-sized. The chain joins TRBV6-1 to TRBJ1-5; a possible D gene is TRBD1 (6 bases). There are 15 residues in the CDR3. Germline V lookup: CDR1 MNHNS, CDR2 SASEGT. Deletions cut 5 bases from V and 0 bases from J, with 11 bases between. The chain's CDR3 is CASSKHRDSNQPQHF. The CDR3 nucleotides are TGTGCCAGCAGTAAACACAGGGATAGCAATCAGCCCCAGCATTTT.

At least ten counts were recorded for this clone. The gene calls are TRBV4-1 and TRBJ2-3; unclear D gene. There are 13 residues in the CDR3. The ends were cut back, 6 bases at V and 4 bases at J, with 11 bases in the middle. Germline V gives CDR1 MGHRA, CDR2 YSYEKL. CDR3 loop: CASSLVTSDTQYF. DNA of the CDR3: TGCGCCAGCAGTCTCGTTACCTCAGATACGCAGTATTTT.

The chain has TRBV20-1 and TRBJ1-5; 9 nucleotides align to TRBD1. Germline V gene sequence: CDR1 DFQATT, CDR2 SNEGSKA (reference sequence). This CDR3 has 15 residues. The junction had 8 bases not matched to a gene; V was cut back by 8 bases and J by 0 bases. The CDR3 bases are TGCAGTTCCAGGGGGACAGGGATTAGCAATCAGCCCCAGCATTTT. Amino acid sequence: CSSRGTGISNQPQHF.

Ten or more counts support this clone. This chain joins TRBV18 and TRBJ2-1; D could derive from TRBD1 or TRBD2 (6 bases each). This CDR3 is built from 16 residues. Trimming shortened V by 5 bases and J by 5 bases, and 19 bases separated the two germline ends. Germline CDR1 KGHSH, CDR2 LQKENI. CDR3 in DNA: TGTGCCAGCTCAGCACTACAGGGAGGAGGCAACAATGAGCAGTTCTTC. As protein: CASSALQGGGNNEQFF.

The rearrangement links TRBV20-1 to TRBJ2-1; a weak D match, TRBD2 (5 bases). The CDR3 sequence is 13 residues long. The germline V gene has CDR1 DFQATT and CDR2 SNEGSKA (reference sequence). Between the trimmed V and J ends, which lost 5 bases and 7 bases, there was a span of 15 bases. The CDR3 DNA reads TGCAGTGCTGGATCCGGGATAGTAAATGAGCAGTTCTTC. Encoded protein: CSAGSGIVNEQFF.

In its sample, this clone was seen a few times. One junction end disagrees with the germline gene, perhaps due to a read error. The chain recombines TRBV24-1 with TRBJ2-7; 8 bases line up with TRBD2. The CDR3 runs to 14 residues. In germline, CDR1 is KGHDR, CDR2 SFDVKD. The CDR3 here is CSTSDRYGGGEQYF. CDR3 nucleotide sequence: TGTTCCACCAGTGATCGGTACGGGGGGGGAGAGCAGTACTTC.

About this clone itself: The germline gene is not matched at one end of the junction; a read error may be the cause. This rearrangement joins TRBV19 to TRBJ1-5; 7 bases are a match to TRBD1. Germline V lookup: CDR1 LNHDA, CDR2 SQIVND (reference sequence). The CDR3 totals 16 residues. CDR3 loop: CASSWRDSGLSQPRHF. CDR3 bases: TGTGCCAGTAGCTGGCGGGACAGTGGGCTTAGTCAGCCCCGGCATTTT.

This clone was counted ten times or more. The CDR3 sequence is CASSRRGTGNTEAFF. The CDR3 DNA follows: TGTGCCAGCAGTCGTAGGGGGACAGGGAACACTGAAGCTTTCTTT. The chain combines TRBV7-9 with TRBJ1-1; 8 bases are shared with TRBD1. Germline V gene data show CDR1 as SEHNR and CDR2 as FQNEAQ (reference sequence). V shed 6 bases, J shed 1 base, and the junction held 7 bases outside the gene matches. This CDR3 has 15 amino acids.

Ten or more counts support this clone. The chain employs TRBV9 and TRBJ2-1; TRBD2 matches at 8 bases. The CDR3 sequence is 16 residues long. CDR1 is SGDLS and CDR2 is YYNGEE in the germline V gene. Trimming took 3 bases from V and 9 from J; bases not matched to a gene: 14. The CDR3 loop reads CASSAPGTRGEGEQFF. DNA of the CDR3: TGTGCCAGCAGCGCCCCCGGGACTAGAGGGGAGGGTGAGCAGTTCTTC. Full variable domain (outside the CDR3, taken from reference TRBV9 and TRBJ2-1): DSGVTQTPKHLITATGQRVTLRCSPRSGDLSVYWYQQSLDQGLQFLIQYYNGEERAKGNILERFSAQQFPDLHSELNLSSLELGDSALYFCASSAPGTRGEGEQFFGPGTRLTVL.